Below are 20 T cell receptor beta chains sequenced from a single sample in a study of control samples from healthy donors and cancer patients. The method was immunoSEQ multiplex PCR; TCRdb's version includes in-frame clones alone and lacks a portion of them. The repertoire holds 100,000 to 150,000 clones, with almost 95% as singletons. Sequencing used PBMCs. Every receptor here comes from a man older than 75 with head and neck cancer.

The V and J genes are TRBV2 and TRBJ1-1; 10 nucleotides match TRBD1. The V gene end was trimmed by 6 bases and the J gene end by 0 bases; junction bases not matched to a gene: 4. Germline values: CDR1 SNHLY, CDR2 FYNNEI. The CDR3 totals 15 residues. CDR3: CASRADRGLNTEAFF. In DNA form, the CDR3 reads TGTGCCAGCAGAGCGGACAGGGGGTTGAACACTGAAGCTTTCTTT.

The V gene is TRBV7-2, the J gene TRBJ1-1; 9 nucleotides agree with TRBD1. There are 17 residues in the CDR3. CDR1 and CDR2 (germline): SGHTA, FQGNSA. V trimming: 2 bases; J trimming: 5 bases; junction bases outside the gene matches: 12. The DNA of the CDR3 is TGTGCCAGCAGCTTACGTGGGACAGGGTCGGGATGGACTGAAGCTTTCTTT. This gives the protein CASSLRGTGSGWTEAFF.

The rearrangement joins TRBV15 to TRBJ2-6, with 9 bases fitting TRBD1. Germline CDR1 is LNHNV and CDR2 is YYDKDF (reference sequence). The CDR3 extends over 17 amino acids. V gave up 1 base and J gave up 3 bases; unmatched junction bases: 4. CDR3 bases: TGTGCCACCAGCAGAGGACAGGGGGTCGGTGGGGCCAACGTCCTGACTTTC. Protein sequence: CATSRGQGVGGANVLTF.

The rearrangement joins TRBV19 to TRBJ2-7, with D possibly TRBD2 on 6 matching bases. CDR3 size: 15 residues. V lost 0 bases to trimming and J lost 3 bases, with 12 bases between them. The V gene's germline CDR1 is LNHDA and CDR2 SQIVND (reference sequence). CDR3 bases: TGTGCCAGTAGTATAGAGGAGGGAATGGGCTACGAGCAGTACTTC. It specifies CASSIEEGMGYEQYF.

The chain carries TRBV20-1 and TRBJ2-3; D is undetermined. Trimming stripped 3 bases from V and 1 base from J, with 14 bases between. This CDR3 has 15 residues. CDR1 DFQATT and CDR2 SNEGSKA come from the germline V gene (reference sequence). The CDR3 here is CSASKPALGTDTQYF. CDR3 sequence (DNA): TGCAGTGCTAGTAAGCCCGCCCTCGGCACAGATACGCAGTATTTT.

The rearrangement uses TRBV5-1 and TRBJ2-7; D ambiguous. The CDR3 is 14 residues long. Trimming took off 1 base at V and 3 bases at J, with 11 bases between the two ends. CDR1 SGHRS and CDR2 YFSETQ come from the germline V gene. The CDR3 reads CASSLKADFYEQYF. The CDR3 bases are TGCGCCAGCAGCTTGAAGGCGGATTTCTACGAGCAGTACTTC.

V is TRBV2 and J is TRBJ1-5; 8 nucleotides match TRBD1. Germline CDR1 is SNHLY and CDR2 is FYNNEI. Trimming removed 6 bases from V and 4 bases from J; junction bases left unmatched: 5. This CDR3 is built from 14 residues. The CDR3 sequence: CASRKDRANQPQHF. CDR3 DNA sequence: TGTGCCAGCAGAAAGGACAGGGCAAATCAGCCCCAGCATTTT.

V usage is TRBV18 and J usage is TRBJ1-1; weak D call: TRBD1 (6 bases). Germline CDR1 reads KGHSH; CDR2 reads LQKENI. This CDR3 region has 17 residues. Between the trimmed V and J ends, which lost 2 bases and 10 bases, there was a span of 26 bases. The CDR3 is CASSPGRSGWGALGAFF. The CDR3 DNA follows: TGTGCCAGCTCACCAGGGAGAAGTGGTTGGGGGGCCTTAGGAGCTTTCTTT.

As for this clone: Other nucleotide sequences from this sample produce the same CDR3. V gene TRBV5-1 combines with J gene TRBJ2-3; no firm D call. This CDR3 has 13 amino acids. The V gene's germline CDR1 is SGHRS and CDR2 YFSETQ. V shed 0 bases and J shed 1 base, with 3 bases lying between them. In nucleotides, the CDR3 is TGCGCCAGCAGCTTGGGTGGCACAGATACGCAGTATTTT. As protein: CASSLGGTDTQYF.

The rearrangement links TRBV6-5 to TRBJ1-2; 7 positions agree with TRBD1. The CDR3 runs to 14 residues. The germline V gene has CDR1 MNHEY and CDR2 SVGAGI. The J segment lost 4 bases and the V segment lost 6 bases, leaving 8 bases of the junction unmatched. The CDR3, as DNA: TGTGCCAGCAGCCGGCGGCAGGGGGGCTATGGCTACACCTTC. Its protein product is CASSRRQGGYGYTF.

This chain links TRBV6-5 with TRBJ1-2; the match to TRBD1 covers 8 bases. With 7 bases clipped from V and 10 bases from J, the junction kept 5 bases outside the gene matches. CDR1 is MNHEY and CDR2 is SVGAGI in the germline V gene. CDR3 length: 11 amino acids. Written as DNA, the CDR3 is TGTGCCAGCAACAGACAGGGGATCTACACCTTC. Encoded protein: CASNRQGIYTF.

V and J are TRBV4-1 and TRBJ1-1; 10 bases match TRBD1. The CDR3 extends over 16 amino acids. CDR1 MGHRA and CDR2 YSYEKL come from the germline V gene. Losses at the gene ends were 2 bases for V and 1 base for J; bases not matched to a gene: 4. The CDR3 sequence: CASSQKRDRGNTEAFF. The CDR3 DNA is TGCGCCAGCAGCCAAAAACGGGACAGGGGGAACACTGAAGCTTTCTTT.

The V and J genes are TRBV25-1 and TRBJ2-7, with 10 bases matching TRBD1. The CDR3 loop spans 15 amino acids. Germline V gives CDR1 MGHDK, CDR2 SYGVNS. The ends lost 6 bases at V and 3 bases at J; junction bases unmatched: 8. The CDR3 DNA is TGTGCCAGCAGATCCACCGGGACAGGGGACTACGAGCAGTACTTC. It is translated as CASRSTGTGDYEQYF.

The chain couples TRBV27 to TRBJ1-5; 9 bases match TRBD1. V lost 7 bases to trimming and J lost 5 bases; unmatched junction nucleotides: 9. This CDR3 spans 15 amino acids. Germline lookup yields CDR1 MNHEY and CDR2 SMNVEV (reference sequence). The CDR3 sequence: CASKPGTGSYQPQHF. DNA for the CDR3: TGTGCCAGCAAACCCGGGACAGGGTCGTATCAGCCCCAGCATTTT.

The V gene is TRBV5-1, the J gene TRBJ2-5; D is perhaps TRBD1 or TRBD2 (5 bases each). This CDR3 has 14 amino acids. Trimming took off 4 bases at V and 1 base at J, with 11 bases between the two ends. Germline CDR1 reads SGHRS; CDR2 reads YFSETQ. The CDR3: CASSEVGGQETQYF. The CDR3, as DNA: TGCGCCAGCAGCGAGGTTGGGGGCCAAGAGACCCAGTACTTC. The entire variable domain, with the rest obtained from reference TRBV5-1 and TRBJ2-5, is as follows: KAGVTQTPRYLIKTRGQQVTLSCSPISGHRSVSWYQQTPGQGLQFLFEYFSETQRNKGNFPGRFSGRQFSNSRSEMNVSTLELGDSALYLCASSEVGGQETQYFGPGTRLLVL.

CDR3 residues: CASSQHFPGANEKLFF. For the CDR3, the DNA is TGCGCCAGCAGCCAGCACTTTCCGGGAGCTAATGAAAAACTGTTTTTT. This chain links TRBV4-1 with TRBJ1-4; D is ambiguous. Germline V CDR1 and CDR2: MGHRA, YSYEKL. V dropped 3 bases and J dropped 3 bases, with 14 bases sitting between them. This CDR3 is 16 amino acids long.

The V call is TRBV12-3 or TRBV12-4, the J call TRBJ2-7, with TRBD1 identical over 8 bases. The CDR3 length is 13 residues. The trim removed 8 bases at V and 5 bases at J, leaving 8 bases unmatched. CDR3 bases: TGTGCCAGCCGATGGACAGGGACCAACGAGCAGTACTTC. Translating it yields CASRWTGTNEQYF.

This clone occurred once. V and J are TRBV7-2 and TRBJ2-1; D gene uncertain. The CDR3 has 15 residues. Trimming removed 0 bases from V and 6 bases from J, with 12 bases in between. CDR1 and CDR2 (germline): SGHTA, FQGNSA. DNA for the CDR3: TGTGCCAGCAGCTTAGCGGCAGACCGCGGCAATGAGCAGTTCTTC. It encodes CASSLAADRGNEQFF.

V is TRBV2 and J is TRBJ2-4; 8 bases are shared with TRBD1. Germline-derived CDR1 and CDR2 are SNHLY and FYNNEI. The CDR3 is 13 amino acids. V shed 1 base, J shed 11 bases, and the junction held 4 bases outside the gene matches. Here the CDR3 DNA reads TGTGCCAGCAGTGAAGGAGTGACAGGGGTTCAGTACTTC. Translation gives CASSEGVTGVQYF.

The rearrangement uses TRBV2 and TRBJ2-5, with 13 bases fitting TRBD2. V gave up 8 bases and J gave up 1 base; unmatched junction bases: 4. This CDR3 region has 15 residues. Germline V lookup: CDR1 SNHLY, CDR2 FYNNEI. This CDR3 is CASAGLAGTQETQYF. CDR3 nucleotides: TGTGCCAGCGCGGGACTAGCGGGAACCCAAGAGACCCAGTACTTC.